This T cell receptor (beta chain) was recovered during a study of cytomegalovirus exposure and HLA in healthy donors. Trimming cost V 5 bases and J 5 bases, with 20 bases left between them. The CDR3 has 16 amino acids. The V gene's germline CDR1 is SGHTA and CDR2 FQGNSA. Study-level results: High specificity and sensitivity for cytomegalovirus status were reported for the classifier.

Vbeta (60) and Jbeta (13) primers were used in the PCR. As originally analysed: Roughly 11 million of the 80 million or so unique TCR beta chains counted in a later analysis were shared. Repertoires were generated with immunoSEQ multiplex PCR, while TCRdb's copy carries only in-frame clones and drops some. Clonal size and the V and J genes are those of that table, whereas D and trimming came from the DNA. The listing records roughly 80,000 clones. In regard to this clone: No antigen is known for it.

Source material: PBMCs. The TCR originated in a man in his fifties or sixties in good health and CMV-seronegative. The J gene is TRBJ2-3, the V gene TRBV7-2; perhaps TRBD2 as D (6 bases). The CDR3 protein is CASSTPPGLAIDTQYF. The CDR3 nucleotides read TGTGCCAGCAGCACGCCGCCGGGGCTAGCGATAGATACGCAGTATTTT. Combining the CDR3 with reference TRBV7-2 and TRBJ2-3 gives the whole variable domain GAGVSQSPSNKVTEKGKDVELRCDPISGHTALYWYRQSLGQGLEFLIYFQGNSAPDKSGLPSDRFSAERTGGSVSTLTIQRTQQEDSAVYLCASSTPPGLAIDTQYFGPGTRLTVL.